This TCR beta chain was sequenced in a study of cytomegalovirus exposure and HLA in healthy donors. The study, taken as a whole, reports: Further analysis, carried out later, found HLA-associated TCR beta chains more clonally expanded than equally common other chains. Altogether, some 170 TCR beta chains were recorded as cytomegalovirus-associated. Trimming of TCR beta V- and J-genes showed a link, identified in a later analysis, to a missense DCLRE1C variant. Researchers left out some V segments, among them TRBV6-2 and TRBV6-3, as indistinguishable.

CDR1 MNHNS and CDR2 SASEGT come from the germline V gene. The CDR3 covers 14 residues. Trimming took 7 bases from V and 3 from J; bases not matched to a gene: 7. Both 60 Vbeta primers and 13 Jbeta primers went into the PCR. Sequenced by immunoSEQ multiplex PCR; TCRdb stores in-frame clones only, minus some. The sample holds roughly 220,000 clones; 70% are singletons and the top ten take approximately 2.5%. Concerning this clone: The antigen is unknown.

The specimen was PBMCs. The rearrangement links TRBV6-1 to TRBJ2-7; 9 positions match TRBD1. This TCR was sampled from a man aged 40-49 years in good health and CMV-seropositive. CDR3 region: CASIATGGIYEQYF. The CDR3 DNA sequence: TGTGCCAGCATCGCAACAGGGGGCATCTACGAGCAGTACTTC.